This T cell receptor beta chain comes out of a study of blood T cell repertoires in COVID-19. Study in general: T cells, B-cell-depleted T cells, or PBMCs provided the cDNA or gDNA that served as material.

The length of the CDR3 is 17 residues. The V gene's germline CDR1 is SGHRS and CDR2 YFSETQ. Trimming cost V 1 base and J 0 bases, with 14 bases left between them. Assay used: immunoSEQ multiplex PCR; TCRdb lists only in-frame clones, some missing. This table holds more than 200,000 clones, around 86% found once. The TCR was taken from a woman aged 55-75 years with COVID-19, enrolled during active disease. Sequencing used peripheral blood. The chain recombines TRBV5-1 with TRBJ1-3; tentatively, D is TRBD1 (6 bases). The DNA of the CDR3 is TGCGCCAGCAGCTTGTTGGGACAAGCCATCTCTGGAAACACCATATATTTT. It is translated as CASSLLGQAISGNTIYF.